These T cell receptor beta chains were read from a single sample in a study of blood T cell repertoires in COVID-19. The table came from immunoSEQ multiplex PCR; TCRdb's copy has only in-frame clones and leaves some out. This table holds tens of thousands of clones, roughly nine tenths found once. The specimen was peripheral blood. The receptors were gathered from a man aged 60-69 years with active COVID-19. Both conserved end residues are part of each CDR3. A D gene is named only where the DNA matches it firmly. Size values are once, few and many counts, or a class for expanded clones, and some rows have none.

CDR3	DNA	size	D	J	V	length
CASSKGTSGDLTDTQYF	TGCGCCAGCAGCAAAGGGACTAGCGGGGACCTCACAGATACGCAGTATTTT	NA	TRBD2	TRBJ2-3	TRBV5-1	17
CASSKVVGHHYNEQFF	TGTGCCAGCAGCAAAGTAGTGGGGCACCACTACAATGAGCAGTTCTTC	NA	NA	TRBJ2-1	TRBV21-1	16
CAISDAGGYTF	TGTGCCATCAGTGATGCGGGGGGCTACACCTTC	NA	NA	TRBJ1-2	TRBV10-3	11
CASSLSRGPGELFF	TGTGCCAGCAGTTTAAGCAGGGGGCCTGGGGAGCTGTTTTTT	NA	TRBD1	TRBJ2-2	TRBV27	14
CASSEGTSLRLHNEQFF	TGCGCCAGCAGTGAGGGGACTAGCCTTAGGTTACACAATGAGCAGTTCTTC	NA	TRBD2	TRBJ2-1	TRBV10-1	17
CASSPDRKIYNEQFF	TGTGCCAGTAGTCCGGACAGGAAAATTTACAATGAGCAGTTCTTC	NA	TRBD1	TRBJ2-1	TRBV19	15
CASSQRGLAGGNTGELFF	TGTGCCAGCAGCCAAAGGGGACTAGCGGGGGGGAACACCGGGGAGCTGTTTTTT	NA	TRBD2	TRBJ2-2	TRBV2	18
CASSFSKGYTEAFF	TGTGCCAGCAGCTTTTCGAAGGGGTACACTGAAGCTTTCTTT	once	NA	TRBJ1-1	TRBV5-4	14
CASSLGQGGGTEAFF	TGTGCCAGCAGTCTTGGACAGGGGGGAGGTACTGAAGCTTTCTTT	NA	TRBD1	TRBJ1-1	TRBV6-5	15
CASSRGGRDYGYTF	TGTGCCAGCAGCCGGGGCGGCAGGGACTATGGCTACACCTTC	NA	NA	TRBJ1-2	TRBV3-1/TRBV3-2	14
CASRDPGDLIDTF	TGTGCCAGCAGGGACCCAGGGGACCTAATCGACACCTTC	NA	NA	TRBJ1-2	TRBV6-5	13
CASSYSLAGERNEQFF	TGTGCCAGCAGTTACTCCCTAGCGGGAGAGAGGAATGAGCAGTTCTTC	NA	TRBD2	TRBJ2-1	TRBV6-5	16
CASSVTGELNEKLFF	TGTGCCAGCAGCGTGACAGGGGAACTCAATGAAAAACTGTTTTTT	once	TRBD1	TRBJ1-4	TRBV7-6	15
CASSPNFEGSYEQYF	TGTGCCAGCAGTCCCAACTTTGAGGGCTCCTACGAGCAGTACTTC	NA	NA	TRBJ2-7	TRBV28	15
CASSELAGGGTDTQYF	TGTGCCAGCAGCGAGCTAGCGGGAGGAGGGACAGATACGCAGTATTTT	NA	TRBD2	TRBJ2-3	TRBV7-2	16
CASSRRNTGEAFF	TGTGCCAGCAGCCGTAGAAACACAGGGGAAGCTTTCTTT	NA	NA	TRBJ1-1	TRBV5-6	13
CASRAGDGGNEKLFF	TGTGCCAGCAGGGCCGGGGACGGGGGAAATGAAAAACTGTTTTTT	NA	NA	TRBJ1-4	TRBV28	15
CATSDSRDSLGTEAFF	TGTGCCACCAGTGACTCCCGGGACTCCTTGGGCACTGAAGCTTTCTTT	NA	NA	TRBJ1-1	TRBV24-1	16
CASSLAINSYEQYF	TGCGCCAGCAGCTTAGCCATTAACTCCTACGAGCAGTACTTC	NA	NA	TRBJ2-7	TRBV5-1	14
CASSPRGGVYEQYF	TGTGCCAGCAGTCCCCGGGGAGGGGTCTACGAGCAGTACTTC	NA	TRBD2	TRBJ2-7	TRBV27	14
CASSLGAGGVEQFF	TGCGCCAGCAGCTTGGGAGCGGGAGGGGTTGAGCAGTTCTTC	NA	TRBD2	TRBJ2-1	TRBV5-1	14
CASRPLGGYTDTQYF	TGTGCCAGCAGGCCTCTAGGGGGTTACACAGATACGCAGTATTTT	NA	NA	TRBJ2-3	TRBV28	15
CATSTTMDSTHEQYF	TGTGCCACCAGCACGACCATGGACAGTACCCACGAGCAGTACTTC	NA	NA	TRBJ2-7	TRBV15	15
CASSSTGASYEQYF	TGTGCCAGCAGCTCAACAGGGGCCTCCTACGAGCAGTACTTC	NA	TRBD1	TRBJ2-7	TRBV9	14
CAISESHSGSYEQYF	TGTGCCATCAGTGAGTCGCATTCCGGGAGCTACGAGCAGTACTTC	NA	NA	TRBJ2-7	TRBV10-3	15
CATSRVGGRGLPTGELFF	TGTGCCACCAGCAGAGTGGGGGGAAGGGGACTTCCCACCGGGGAGCTGTTTTTT	NA	NA	TRBJ2-2	TRBV15	18
CASSASPSGVRYEQYF	TGTGCCAGCAGTGCTTCCCCTAGCGGGGTAAGGTACGAGCAGTACTTC	once	TRBD2	TRBJ2-7	TRBV6-6	16
CASSLRQPWEKLFF	TGTGCCAGCAGTTTACGACAGCCCTGGGAAAAACTGTTTTTT	NA	NA	TRBJ1-4	TRBV27	14
CASSKGHGYEQYF	TGTGCCAGCAGCAAGGGACACGGCTACGAGCAGTACTTC	NA	NA	TRBJ2-7	TRBV11-2	13
CSVAFLSNTEAFF	TGCAGCGTTGCTTTTTTGAGCAACACTGAAGCTTTCTTT	NA	NA	TRBJ1-1	TRBV29-1	13
CASSVSPGTSPPNEQFF	TGTGCCAGCAGTGTTTCACCCGGGACTAGCCCCCCCAATGAGCAGTTCTTC	NA	TRBD2	TRBJ2-1	TRBV6-1	17
CASNPGRTYGKQYF	TGTGCCAGCAACCCGGGAAGGACCTACGGAAAGCAGTACTTC	few	NA	TRBJ2-7	TRBV6-5	14
CSVGWTDTQYF	TGCAGCGTCGGGTGGACAGATACGCAGTATTTT	NA	NA	TRBJ2-3	TRBV29-1	11
CASSLAGGGSGELFF	TGTGCCAGCAGCTTGGCGGGAGGGGGTTCCGGGGAGCTGTTTTTT	NA	TRBD2	TRBJ2-2	TRBV5-6	15
CASSEFSSYNEQFF	TGTGCCAGCAGTGAATTTTCTTCTTACAATGAGCAGTTCTTC	medium-sized	NA	TRBJ2-1	TRBV2	14
CASSGLAGTDTQYF	TGTGCCAGCTCCGGACTAGCGGGCACAGATACGCAGTATTTT	once	TRBD2	TRBJ2-3	TRBV27	14
CASSELQGAKNIQYF	TGTGCCAGCAGTGAGCTACAGGGCGCCAAAAACATTCAGTACTTC	NA	NA	TRBJ2-4	TRBV6-2/TRBV6-3	15
CASSFARVQTGSPLHF	TGTGCCAGCAGCTTCGCGAGGGTGCAGACGGGGTCACCCCTCCACTTT	once	NA	TRBJ1-6	TRBV7-2	16
CASSQTSRSYEQYF	TGTGCCAGCAGCCAGACTAGCCGGTCCTACGAGCAGTACTTC	few	TRBD2	TRBJ2-7	TRBV27	14